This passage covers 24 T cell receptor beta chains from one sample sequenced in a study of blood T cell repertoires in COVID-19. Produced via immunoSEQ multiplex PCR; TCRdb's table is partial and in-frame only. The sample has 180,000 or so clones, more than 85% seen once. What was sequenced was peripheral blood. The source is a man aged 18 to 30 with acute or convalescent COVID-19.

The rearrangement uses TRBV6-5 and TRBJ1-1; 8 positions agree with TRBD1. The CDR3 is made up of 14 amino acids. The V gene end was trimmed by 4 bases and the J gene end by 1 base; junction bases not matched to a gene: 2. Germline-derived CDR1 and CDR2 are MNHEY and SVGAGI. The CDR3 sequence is CASSSDRGNTEAFF. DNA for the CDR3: TGTGCCAGCAGTTCCGACAGGGGGAACACTGAAGCTTTCTTT.

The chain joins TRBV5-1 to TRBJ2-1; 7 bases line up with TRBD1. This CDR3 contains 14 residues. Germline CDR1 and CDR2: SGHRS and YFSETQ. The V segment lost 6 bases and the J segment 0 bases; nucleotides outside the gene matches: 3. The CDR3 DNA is TGCGCCAGCACCTCAGGGGGCTCCTACAATGAGCAGTTCTTC. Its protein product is CASTSGGSYNEQFF. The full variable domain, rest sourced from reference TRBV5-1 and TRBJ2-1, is KAGVTQTPRYLIKTRGQQVTLSCSPISGHRSVSWYQQTPGQGLQFLFEYFSETQRNKGNFPGRFSGRQFSNSRSEMNVSTLELGDSALYLCASTSGGSYNEQFFGPGTRLTVL.

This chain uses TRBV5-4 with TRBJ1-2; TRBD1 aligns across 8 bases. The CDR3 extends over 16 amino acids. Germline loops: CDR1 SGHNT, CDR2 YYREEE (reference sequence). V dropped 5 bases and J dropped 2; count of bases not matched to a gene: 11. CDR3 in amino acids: CASSQGQDRWNYGYTF. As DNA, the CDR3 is TGTGCCAGCAGTCAGGGACAGGACCGATGGAACTATGGCTACACCTTC.

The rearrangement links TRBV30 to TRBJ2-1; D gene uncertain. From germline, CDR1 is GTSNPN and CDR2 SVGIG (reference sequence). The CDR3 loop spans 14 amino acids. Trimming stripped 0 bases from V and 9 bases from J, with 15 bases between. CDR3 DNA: TGTGCCTGGAGTGTGACTTTATTGGTGGGTGAGCAGTTCTTC. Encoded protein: CAWSVTLLVGEQFF. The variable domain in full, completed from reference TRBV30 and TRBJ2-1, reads SQTIHQWPATLVQPVGSPLSLECTVEGTSNPNLYWYRQAAGRGLQLLFYSVGIGQISSEVPQNLSASRPQDRQFILSSKKLLLSDSGFYLCAWSVTLLVGEQFFGPGTRLTVL.

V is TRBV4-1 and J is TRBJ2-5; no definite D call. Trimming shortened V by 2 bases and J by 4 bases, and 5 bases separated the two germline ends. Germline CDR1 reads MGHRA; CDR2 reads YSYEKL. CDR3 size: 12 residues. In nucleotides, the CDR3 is TGCGCCAGCAGCCAATCAGGAGAGACCCAGTACTTC. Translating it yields CASSQSGETQYF.

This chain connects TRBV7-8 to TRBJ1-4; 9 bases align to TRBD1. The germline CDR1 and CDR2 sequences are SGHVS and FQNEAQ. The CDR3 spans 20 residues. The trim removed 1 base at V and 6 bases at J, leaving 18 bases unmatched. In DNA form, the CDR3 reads TGTGCCAGCAGCTTAGTGATGTCCGGGACAGGGAGGGGTTTTTATGAAAAACTGTTTTTT. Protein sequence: CASSLVMSGTGRGFYEKLFF.

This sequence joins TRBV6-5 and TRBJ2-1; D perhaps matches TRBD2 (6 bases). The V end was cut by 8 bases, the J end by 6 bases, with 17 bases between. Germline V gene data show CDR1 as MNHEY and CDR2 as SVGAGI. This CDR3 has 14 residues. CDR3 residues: CASGGTTGANEQFF. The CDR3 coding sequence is TGTGCCAGCGGGGGGACCACCGGCGCCAATGAGCAGTTCTTC.

The CDR3 DNA sequence: TGTGCCAGCAGTTCGCGACTAGCGGGGGCGAGGGAGACCCAGTACTTC. Protein: CASSSRLAGARETQYF. The chain joins TRBV27 to TRBJ2-5, with 12 bases matching TRBD2. The germline V gene has CDR1 MNHEY and CDR2 SMNVEV (reference sequence). CDR3 length equals 16 residues. Trimming took 4 bases from V and 5 from J; bases not matched to a gene: 8.

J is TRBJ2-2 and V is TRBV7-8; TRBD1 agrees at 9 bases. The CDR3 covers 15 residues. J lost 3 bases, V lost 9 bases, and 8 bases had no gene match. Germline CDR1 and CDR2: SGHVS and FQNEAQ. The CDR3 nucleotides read TGTGCCAGTACCCCTACAGGGGGCCACACCGGGGAGCTGTTTTTT. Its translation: CASTPTGGHTGELFF.

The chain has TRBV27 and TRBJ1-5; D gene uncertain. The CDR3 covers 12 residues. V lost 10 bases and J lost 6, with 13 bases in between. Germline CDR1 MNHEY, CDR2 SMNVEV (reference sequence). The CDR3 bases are TGTGCCACCAAAAACGAGGGTCAGCCCCAGCATTTT. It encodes CATKNEGQPQHF.

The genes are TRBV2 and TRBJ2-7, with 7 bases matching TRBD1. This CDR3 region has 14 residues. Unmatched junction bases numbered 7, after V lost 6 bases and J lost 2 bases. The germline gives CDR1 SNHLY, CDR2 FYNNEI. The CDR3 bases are TGTGCCAGCAGGCCTACAGGGGATCCCTACGAGCAGTACTTC. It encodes CASRPTGDPYEQYF.

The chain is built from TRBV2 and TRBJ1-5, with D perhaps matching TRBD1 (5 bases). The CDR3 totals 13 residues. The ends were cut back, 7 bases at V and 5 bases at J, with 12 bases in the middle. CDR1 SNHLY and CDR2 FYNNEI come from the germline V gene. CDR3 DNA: TGTGCCAGCAAACAGGAAGGCGATCAGCCCCAGCATTTT. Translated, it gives CASKQEGDQPQHF.

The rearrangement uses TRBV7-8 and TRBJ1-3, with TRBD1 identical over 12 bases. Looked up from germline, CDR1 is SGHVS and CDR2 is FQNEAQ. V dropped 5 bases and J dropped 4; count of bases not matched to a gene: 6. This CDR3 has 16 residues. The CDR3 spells CASSPRGQGAGNTIYF. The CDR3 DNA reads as TGTGCCAGCAGCCCTAGGGGACAGGGGGCGGGAAACACCATATATTTT.

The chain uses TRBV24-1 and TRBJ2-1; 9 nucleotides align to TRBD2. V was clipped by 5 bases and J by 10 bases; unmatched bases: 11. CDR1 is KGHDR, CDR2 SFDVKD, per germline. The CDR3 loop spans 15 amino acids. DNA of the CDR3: TGTGCCACCAGTGGCCCCCGTGGGCGGGGGGGGGAGCAGTTCTTC. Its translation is CATSGPRGRGGEQFF.

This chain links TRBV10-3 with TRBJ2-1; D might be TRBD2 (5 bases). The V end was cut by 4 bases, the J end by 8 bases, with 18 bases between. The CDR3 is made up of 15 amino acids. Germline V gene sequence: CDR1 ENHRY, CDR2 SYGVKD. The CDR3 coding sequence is TGTGCCATCAGTGGGGGAGCCCACCCTTTGGATGAGCAGTTCTTC. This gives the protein CAISGGAHPLDEQFF.

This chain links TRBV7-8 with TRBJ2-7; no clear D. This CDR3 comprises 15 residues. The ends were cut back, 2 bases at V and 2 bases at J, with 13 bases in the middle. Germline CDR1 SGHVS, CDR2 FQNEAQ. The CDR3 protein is CASSLMSDSPYEQYF. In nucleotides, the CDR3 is TGTGCCAGCAGCTTAATGTCAGACTCCCCCTACGAGCAGTACTTC. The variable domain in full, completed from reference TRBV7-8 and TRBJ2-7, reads GAGVSQSPRYKVAKRGQDVALRCDPISGHVSLFWYQQALGQGPEFLTYFQNEAQLDKSGLPSDRFFAERPEGSVSTLKIQRTQQEDSAVYLCASSLMSDSPYEQYFGPGTRLTVT.

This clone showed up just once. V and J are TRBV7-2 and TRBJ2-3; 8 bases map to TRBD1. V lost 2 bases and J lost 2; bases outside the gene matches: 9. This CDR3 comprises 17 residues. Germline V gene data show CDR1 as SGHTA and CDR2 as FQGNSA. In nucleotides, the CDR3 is TGTGCCAGCAGCTTATATATCTCGGGACAGGACACAGATACGCAGTATTTT. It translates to CASSLYISGQDTDTQYF.

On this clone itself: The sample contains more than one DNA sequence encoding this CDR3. This CDR3 reads CASSSWTEETQYF. CDR3 nucleotide sequence: TGTGCCAGCAGCTCCTGGACTGAAGAGACCCAGTACTTC. The chain couples TRBV5-4 to TRBJ2-5, with a possible D match to TRBD2 (5 bases). Germline loops: CDR1 SGHNT, CDR2 YYREEE (reference sequence). The CDR3 totals 13 residues. Trimming removed 3 bases at V and 3 bases at J, with 9 bases between.

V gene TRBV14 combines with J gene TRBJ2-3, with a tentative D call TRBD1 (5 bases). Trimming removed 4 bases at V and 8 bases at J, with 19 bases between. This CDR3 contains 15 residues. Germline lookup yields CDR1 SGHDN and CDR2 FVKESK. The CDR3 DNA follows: TGTGCCAGCAGCCTAACAGGACCGTCGCGATTTACGCAGTATTTT. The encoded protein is CASSLTGPSRFTQYF.

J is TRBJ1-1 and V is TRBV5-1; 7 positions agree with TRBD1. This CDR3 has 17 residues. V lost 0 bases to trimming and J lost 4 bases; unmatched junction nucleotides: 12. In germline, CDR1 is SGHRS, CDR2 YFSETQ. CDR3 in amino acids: CASSLALDRVFGTEAFF. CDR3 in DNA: TGCGCCAGCAGCTTGGCCTTAGACAGGGTCTTTGGCACTGAAGCTTTCTTT.

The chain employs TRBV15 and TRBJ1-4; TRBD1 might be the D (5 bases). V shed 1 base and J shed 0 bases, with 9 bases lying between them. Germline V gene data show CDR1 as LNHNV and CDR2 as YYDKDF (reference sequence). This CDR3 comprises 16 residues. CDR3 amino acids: CATSRVRGSTNEKLFF. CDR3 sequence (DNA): TGTGCCACCAGCAGAGTTAGGGGATCAACTAATGAAAAACTGTTTTTT.

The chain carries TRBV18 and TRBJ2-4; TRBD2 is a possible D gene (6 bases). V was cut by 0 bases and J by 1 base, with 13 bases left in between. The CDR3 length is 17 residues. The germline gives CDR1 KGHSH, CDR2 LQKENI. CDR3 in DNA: TGTGCCAGCTCACCACCGTGGGGGGAAAAGGCCAAAAACATTCAGTACTTC. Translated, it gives CASSPPWGEKAKNIQYF.

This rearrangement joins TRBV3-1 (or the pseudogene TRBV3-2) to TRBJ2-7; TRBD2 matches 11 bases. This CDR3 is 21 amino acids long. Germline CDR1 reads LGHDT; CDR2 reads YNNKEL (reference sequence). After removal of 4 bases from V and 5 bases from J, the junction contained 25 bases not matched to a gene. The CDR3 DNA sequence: TGTGCCAGCAGCCCGCCCACTCTAGCGGGGGGCCAACCTACCCCTCTACACGAGCAGTACTTC. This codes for CASSPPTLAGGQPTPLHEQYF.

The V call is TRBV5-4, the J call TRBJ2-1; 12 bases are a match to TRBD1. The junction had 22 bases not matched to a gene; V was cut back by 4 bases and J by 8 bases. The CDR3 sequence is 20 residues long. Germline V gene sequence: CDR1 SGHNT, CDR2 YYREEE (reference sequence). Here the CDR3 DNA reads TGTGCCAGCAGCCCACGGGGAATCATCACCGGGACAGGGGGCTTCGATGAGCAGTTCTTC. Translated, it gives CASSPRGIITGTGGFDEQFF. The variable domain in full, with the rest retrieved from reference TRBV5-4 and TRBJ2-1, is ETGVTQSPTHLIKTRGQQVTLRCSSQSGHNTVSWYQQALGQGPQFIFQYYREEENGRGNFPPRFSGLQFPNYSSELNVNALELDDSALYLCASSPRGIITGTGGFDEQFFGPGTRLTVL.